The clone carrying this TCR beta chain appeared a few times. These data originate in a study of human T cells and chemical hapten exposure. Study details: Small pooled library volume differences mainly caused per-sample TCR yield variation.

Whole blood that had not been fractionated was the source of extracted total RNA. TCRdb re-derived calls from the 5' RACE reads in MiXCR, one entry per CDR3 protein. The table shows about 81,000 distinct CDR3 sequences, with more than 7.5% occurring only once. This sequence originates from a male donor in good health.

CDR3 nucleotides: TGTGCCAGCAGCCAATCATATCAGGCCAATGAGCAGTTCTTC. It is translated as CASSQSYQANEQFF. The V and J genes are TRBV14 and TRBJ2-1; no clear D. Trimming took off 2 bases at V and 6 bases at J, with 11 bases between the two ends. Germline V lookup: CDR1 SGHDN, CDR2 FVKESK. CDR3 length: 14 amino acids.